Included here is one T cell receptor beta chain sequence, with context. Its antigen is still unknown. Blood sampling was done at baseline, cycle 4 day 1, and cycle 7 day 1. Assay used: immunoSEQ multiplex PCR; TCRdb lists only in-frame clones, some missing. The sample has almost 70,000 clones; about 80% are singletons. This record comes from a study of OX40 agonist ivuxolimab in advanced cancers. Whole-study context: Partial response was recorded in three patients: one hepatocellular carcinoma and two cutaneous melanoma cases.

CDR1 and CDR2 (germline): SQVTM, ANQGSEA. V lost 5 bases, J lost 6 bases, and 13 bases lay in between. CDR3 length: 12 amino acids. General study findings and limits: In general, CD8+ T cells held more expanded clones than CD4+ did, on average. Low normalized clonal expansion also occurred in some nonresponding patients.

The J gene is TRBJ2-5, the V gene TRBV29-1; a weak D match, TRBD2 (6 bases). The TCR was taken from an adult with an advanced solid tumor such as melanoma, head and neck, liver or kidney cancer. The source was CD4+ or CD8+ T cells sorted from blood, collected in a trial of the OX40 agonist ivuxolimab. The CDR3 nucleotides read TGCAGCGTTTTTGAGGGCGGGAAGACCCAGTACTTC. Translated, it gives CSVFEGGKTQYF. Together with reference TRBV29-1 and TRBJ2-5, the CDR3 gives the full variable domain: SAVISQKPSRDICQRGTSLTIQCQVDSQVTMMFWYRQQPGQSLTLIATANQGSEATYESGFVIDKFPISRPNLTFSTLTVSNMSPEDSSIYLCSVFEGGKTQYFGPGTRLLVL.